The 19 T cell receptor beta chains presented below share a single source sample, sequenced in a study of blood T cell repertoires in COVID-19. Clones were sequenced by immunoSEQ multiplex PCR, and TCRdb holds only the in-frame ones, with some missing. The top ten clones hold over 6.5% of a sample with tens of thousands of clones, about four fifths of them seen once. The sequenced material came from peripheral blood. All receptors derive from a man in his fifties or sixties with COVID-19, enrolled during active disease.

The chain combines TRBV7-2 with TRBJ1-5, with D maybe TRBD1 (5 bases). Trimming shortened V by 1 base and J by 1 base, and 8 bases separated the two germline ends. Germline loops: CDR1 SGHTA, CDR2 FQGNSA. The CDR3 consists of 15 residues. In DNA, the CDR3 is TGTGCCAGCAGCTTAGGACAGACGAGCAATCAGCCCCAGCATTTT. Translation: CASSLGQTSNQPQHF.

The V and J genes are TRBV2 and TRBJ1-6; D perhaps matches TRBD1 (6 bases). This CDR3 has 14 residues. Germline assignment: CDR1 SNHLY and CDR2 FYNNEI. The V end was cut by 10 bases, the J end by 7 bases, with 17 bases between. The CDR3 region is CATSQGMFNSPLHF. The CDR3 nucleotides are TGTGCCACCTCCCAGGGGATGTTCAATTCACCCCTCCACTTT.

The CDR3 is CASSHAGNRETPLHF. As DNA, the CDR3 is TGCGCCAGCAGCCACGCAGGTAACAGGGAGACACCCCTCCACTTT. The V gene is TRBV4-1, the J gene TRBJ1-6; D possibly corresponds to TRBD1 (6 bases). The CDR3 is 15 amino acids. Trimming shortened V by 3 bases and J by 11 bases, and 17 bases separated the two germline ends. From germline, CDR1 is MGHRA and CDR2 YSYEKL.

The genes are TRBV29-1 and TRBJ2-7; TRBD1 agrees at 7 bases. V lost 7 bases to trimming and J lost 3 bases; unmatched junction nucleotides: 6. Looked up from germline, CDR1 is SQVTM and CDR2 is ANQGSEA. The CDR3 sequence is 12 residues long. DNA for the CDR3: TGCAGCGCCGGGGACAGCTACTACGAGCAGTACTTC. Its protein is CSAGDSYYEQYF.

The chain links TRBV18 to TRBJ2-3; D uncertain. This CDR3 is built from 16 residues. Germline CDR1 KGHSH, CDR2 LQKENI. V lost 0 bases and J lost 0, with 10 bases in between. CDR3 nucleotide sequence: TGTGCCAGCTCACCACCGGTACCTATTAGCACAGATACGCAGTATTTT. This codes for CASSPPVPISTDTQYF.

This chain joins TRBV27 and TRBJ2-5; the D gene is possibly TRBD2 (5 bases). V lost 6 bases and J 7 bases, leaving 12 bases between the germline ends. The CDR3 covers 12 residues. Germline V CDR1 and CDR2: MNHEY, SMNVEV (reference sequence). DNA for the CDR3: TGTGCCAGCAGAGGGTCCGCGGGGACCCAGTACTTC. Its protein is CASRGSAGTQYF.

The CDR3 spells CATADRENEKLFF. The CDR3 bases are TGTGCCACCGCGGACAGGGAGAATGAAAAACTGTTTTTT. The V gene is TRBV28, the J gene TRBJ1-4, with 8 bases identical to TRBD1. The germline gives CDR1 MDHEN, CDR2 SYDVKM. The CDR3 loop spans 13 amino acids. V dropped 10 bases and J dropped 5; count of bases not matched to a gene: 6.

V is TRBV4-1 and J is TRBJ2-5; TRBD2 aligns across 9 bases. The CDR3 consists of 16 residues. CDR1 is MGHRA, CDR2 YSYEKL, per germline. The V gene end was trimmed by 0 bases and the J gene end by 4 bases; junction bases not matched to a gene: 6. The CDR3 is CASSQDAGGQGETQYF. CDR3 coding DNA: TGCGCCAGCAGCCAAGACGCGGGGGGGCAGGGAGAGACCCAGTACTTC.

This clone was seen a few times. This chain links TRBV2 with TRBJ1-3; D unresolved. Germline V gene sequence: CDR1 SNHLY, CDR2 FYNNEI. The CDR3 spans 14 residues. Trimming stripped 5 bases from V and 1 base from J, with 9 bases between. CDR3: CASSYRLSGNTIYF. CDR3 sequence (DNA): TGTGCCAGCAGTTACCGACTGTCTGGAAACACCATATATTTT. Together with reference TRBV2 and TRBJ1-3, the CDR3 gives the full variable domain: EPEVTQTPSHQVTQMGQEVILRCVPISNHLYFYWYRQILGQKVEFLVSFYNNEISEKSEIFDDQFSVERPDGSNFTLKIRSTKLEDSAMYFCASSYRLSGNTIYFGEGSWLTVV.

The chain carries TRBV6-6 and TRBJ2-7, with D unclear. This CDR3 spans 13 amino acids. Trimming removed 0 bases at V and 5 bases at J, with 8 bases between. Germline V gene lookup returns CDR1 MNHNY and CDR2 SVGAGI (reference sequence). This chain's CDR3 is CASSYSLIHEQYF. The DNA for the CDR3 is TGTGCCAGCAGTTACTCCCTAATCCACGAGCAGTACTTC.

The rearrangement joins TRBV18 to TRBJ1-2, with 7 bases fitting TRBD1. This CDR3 is 13 amino acids long. Looked up from germline, CDR1 is KGHSH and CDR2 is LQKENI. V shed 5 bases and J 4 bases; nucleotides not matched to a gene: 4. CDR3 bases: TGTGCCAGCTCAAGGACAGGTTCCTATGGCTACACCTTC. This translates into CASSRTGSYGYTF.

This chain connects TRBV19 to TRBJ2-7, with D perhaps TRBD1 (6 bases). The V gene lost 3 bases and the J gene lost 3 bases, with 18 bases spanning the gap. This CDR3 comprises 16 residues. Germline V gene sequence: CDR1 LNHDA, CDR2 SQIVND (reference sequence). The CDR3 sequence: CASSIAGEIRSYEQYF. In nucleotides, the CDR3 is TGTGCCAGTAGTATCGCAGGGGAGATAAGAAGCTACGAGCAGTACTTC.

The chain uses TRBV5-6 and TRBJ2-3, with TRBD2 identical over 8 bases. CDR3 size: 14 residues. The germline CDR1 and CDR2 sequences are SGHDT and YYEEEE. V lost 4 bases, J lost 2 bases, and 3 bases stayed unmatched. The DNA for the CDR3 is TGTGCCAGCAGCCACGGGAGGGCCACAGATACGCAGTATTTT. Translating gives CASSHGRATDTQYF.

This chain connects TRBV7-9 to TRBJ1-4; 7 bases agree with TRBD1. V lost 1 base, J lost 7 bases, and 6 bases stayed unmatched. Germline lookup yields CDR1 SEHNR and CDR2 FQNEAQ (reference sequence). This CDR3 contains 15 residues. The CDR3 DNA sequence: TGTGCCAGCAGCTTAGGGGACAGTAGGAGTGAAAAACTGTTTTTT. This encodes CASSLGDSRSEKLFF.

This chain links TRBV28 with TRBJ1-2; no reliable D call. V lost 2 bases and J lost 4, with 5 bases in between. Germline V lookup: CDR1 MDHEN, CDR2 SYDVKM. The CDR3 has 12 amino acids. CDR3 coding DNA: TGTGCCAGCAGTTTAGGCAGCTATGGCTACACCTTC. Protein product: CASSLGSYGYTF.

V and J are TRBV9 and TRBJ2-2, with 10 bases matching TRBD1. CDR1 SGDLS and CDR2 YYNGEE come from the germline V gene. V gave up 0 bases and J gave up 4 bases; unmatched junction bases: 9. The CDR3 is 18 amino acids. The CDR3 reads CASSVGLGDRGATGELFF. The CDR3 bases are TGTGCCAGCAGCGTAGGGTTAGGGGACAGGGGTGCCACCGGGGAGCTGTTTTTT.

The sample holds one count of this clone. The rearrangement joins TRBV6-5 to TRBJ1-2; D gene ambiguous. CDR3 length: 14 residues. Germline V CDR1 and CDR2: MNHEY, SVGAGI. Trimming took 3 bases from V and 3 from J, leaving 11 bases between them. The CDR3 sequence: CASSYRGTYYGYTF. CDR3 DNA sequence: TGTGCCAGCAGTTATCGAGGAACCTACTATGGCTACACCTTC.

The J gene is TRBJ1-1, the V gene TRBV3-1 (or the pseudogene TRBV3-2); no clear D gene. CDR1 LGHDT and CDR2 YNNKEL come from the germline V gene (reference sequence). This CDR3 contains 12 residues. Trimming took off 5 bases at V and 6 bases at J, with 10 bases between the two ends. For the CDR3, the DNA is TGTGCCAGCAGCGCGACGAGGGCTGAAGCTTTCTTT. This gives the protein CASSATRAEAFF.

The chain carries TRBV5-5 and TRBJ1-4; 9 nucleotides align to TRBD1. Germline values: CDR1 SGHKS, CDR2 YYEKEE (reference sequence). Germline trimming cut 0 bases from V and 8 bases from J; bases unmatched to any gene: 2. CDR3 length: 14 amino acids. CDR3 residues: CASSLGQGGEKLFF. The CDR3 DNA is TGTGCCAGCAGCTTGGGACAGGGGGGAGAAAAACTGTTTTTT.